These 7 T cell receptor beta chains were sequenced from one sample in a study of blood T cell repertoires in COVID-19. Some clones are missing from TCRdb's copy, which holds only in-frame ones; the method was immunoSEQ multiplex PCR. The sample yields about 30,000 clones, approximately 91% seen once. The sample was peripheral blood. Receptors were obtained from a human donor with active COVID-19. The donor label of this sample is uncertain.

The CDR3 DNA is TGTGCCAGCAGCTTGGGGGCGGACAGGGGTTATAACGAGCAGTACTTC. Translating it yields CASSLGADRGYNEQYF. V gene TRBV5-4 combines with J gene TRBJ2-7; TRBD1 matches 9 bases. V gave up 0 bases and J gave up 5 bases; unmatched junction bases: 9. CDR1 is SGHNT and CDR2 is YYREEE in the germline V gene (reference sequence). CDR3 length: 16 amino acids. The variable domain in full, with the rest retrieved from reference TRBV5-4 and TRBJ2-7, is ETGVTQSPTHLIKTRGQQVTLRCSSQSGHNTVSWYQQALGQGPQFIFQYYREEENGRGNFPPRFSGLQFPNYSSELNVNALELDDSALYLCASSLGADRGYNEQYFGPGTRLTVT.

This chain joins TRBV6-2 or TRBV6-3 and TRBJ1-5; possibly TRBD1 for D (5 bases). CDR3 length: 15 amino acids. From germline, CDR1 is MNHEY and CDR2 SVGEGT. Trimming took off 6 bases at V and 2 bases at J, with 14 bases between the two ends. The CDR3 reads CASSAGGGGNQPQHF. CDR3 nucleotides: TGTGCCAGCAGCGCTGGGGGAGGCGGCAATCAGCCCCAGCATTTT.

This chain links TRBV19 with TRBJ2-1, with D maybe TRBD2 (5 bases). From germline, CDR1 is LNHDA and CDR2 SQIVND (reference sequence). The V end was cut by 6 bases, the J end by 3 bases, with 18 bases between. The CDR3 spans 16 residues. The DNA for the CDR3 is TGTGCCAGTAGCTCGGGCTCCCCCCGGGGCTACAATGAGCAGTTCTTC. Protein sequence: CASSSGSPRGYNEQFF.

CDR3: CASSPLAGTLNEQFF. Written as DNA, the CDR3 is TGTGCCAGCTCGCCCCTAGCGGGAACCCTCAATGAGCAGTTCTTC. The chain has TRBV18 and TRBJ2-1; 9 bases agree with TRBD2. V lost 6 bases and J lost 6; bases outside the gene matches: 9. The germline V gene encodes CDR1 KGHSH and CDR2 LQKENI. The CDR3 is made up of 15 amino acids.

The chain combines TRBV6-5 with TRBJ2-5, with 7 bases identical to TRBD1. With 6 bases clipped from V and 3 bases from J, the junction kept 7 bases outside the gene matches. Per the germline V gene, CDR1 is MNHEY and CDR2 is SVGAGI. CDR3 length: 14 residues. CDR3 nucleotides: TGTGCCAGCAGCAGCAGGGACAGCAAAGAGACCCAGTACTTC. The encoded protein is CASSSRDSKETQYF.

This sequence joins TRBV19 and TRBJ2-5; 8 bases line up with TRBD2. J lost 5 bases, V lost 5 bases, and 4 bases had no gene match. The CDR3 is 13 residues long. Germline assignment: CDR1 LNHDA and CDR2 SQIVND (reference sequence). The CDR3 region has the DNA TGTGCCAGTAGTTGGACTAGCCGGGAGACCCAGTACTTC. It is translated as CASSWTSRETQYF.

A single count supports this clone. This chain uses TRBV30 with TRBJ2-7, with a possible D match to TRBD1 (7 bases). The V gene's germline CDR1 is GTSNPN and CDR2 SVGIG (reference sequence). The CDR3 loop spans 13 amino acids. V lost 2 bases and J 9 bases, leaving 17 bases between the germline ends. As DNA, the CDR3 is TGTGCCTGGAGTAGGCCCAAGGAGGGGGCGCAGTACTTC. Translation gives CAWSRPKEGAQYF.